This TCR beta chain was obtained from a study of OX40 agonist ivuxolimab in advanced cancers. Describing the broader study: Ivuxolimab, which targeted the costimulatory receptor OX40 (CD134), was an agonistic, fully human IgG2 monoclonal antibody. Intravenous ivuxolimab was administered to patients every 2 weeks at six dose levels: 0.01, 0.1, 0.3, 1.5, 3 and 10 mg/kg. Of the approximately 54 patients in dose escalation, about 19 had hepatocellular carcinoma, some 15 had melanoma, 9 had renal cell carcinoma and 9 had head and neck cancer. In the dose-escalation cohort, 82.7% of patients were male, and the mean age was 60 years with a range of 23 to 79. Prior anti-PD-1, anti-PD-L1 or anti-CTLA-4 therapy was permitted, and checkpoint inhibitors had been received by roughly 40% of dose-escalation patients. Partial responses were achieved by three dose-escalation patients, of whom one had hepatocellular carcinoma and two had cutaneous melanoma. The point of sequencing TCRbeta in the periphery was to test whether ivuxolimab changed TCR sequence diversity and drove clonal T-cell expansion. The paper describes the monotherapy dose-escalation part (N ≈ 52 patients) of the phase I trial of ivuxolimab.

What the authors observed across the whole study: In partial responders in the 0.1-3.0 mg/kg groups, normalized peripheral clonal expansion was found to be among the lowest, especially among CD8+ T cells. Which antigens the clonally expanded peripheral T cells were specific for was not determined. At doses of 0.1 to 3.0 mg/kg, clonal expansion of both CD4+ and CD8+ blood T cells was observed from baseline to week 6. Low levels of normalized T-cell clonal expansion were also seen in some patients who did not respond. After ivuxolimab, more expanded clones were found on average in CD8+ T cells than in CD4+ T cells.

The trial excluded patients who had a history of autoimmune disease or were on systemic immunosuppression. Peripheral blood for TCR sequencing was drawn from every dose cohort at baseline, at cycle 4 day 1 and at cycle 7 day 1. Samples came from an open-label, multicenter, first-in-human phase I dose-escalation trial of ivuxolimab. Adults with locally advanced or metastatic melanoma, renal cell, hepatocellular, or head and neck squamous cell carcinoma were enrolled in the trial. Before TCR sequencing, CD4+ T cells and CD8+ T cells from peripheral blood were sorted into separate populations. Comment on this clone: The target of this receptor is not known. It has no much larger one-base neighbor in the sample; base qualities were not kept.

Genomic DNA was isolated from the sorted cells so that the TCRbeta CDR3 region could be sequenced. The immunoSEQ Assay was used to sequence the TCRbeta CDR3 regions. TCRdb provides this immuneACCESS table in a form limited to in-frame rearrangements. Some clones are lacking; in checked studies, under half of them reflect an unresolved V gene, and why the rest are absent is not known. This sample comprises about 82,000 clones, around 83% of them detected only once. Together, the top ten hold over 5% of the sample. Sequences were derived from CD4+ or CD8+ T cells sorted from blood, sampled in a trial of the OX40 agonist ivuxolimab. The sequence came from an adult with an advanced solid tumor such as melanoma, head and neck, liver or kidney cancer.

The CDR3 in this case is CASRPGLRDYTF. The DNA sequence is as follows: TGTGCCAGCAGGCCCGGTCTACGGGACTACACCTTC. Here the chain combines TRBV2 and TRBJ1-2, with the D segment identity uncertain. The CDR3 runs 12 residues from the cysteine to the phenylalanine. The only DNA kept is the CDR3, 36 bases in frame from the first base. Reading the germline V gene gives CDR1 SNHLY and CDR2 FYNNEI. V is pared back by 6 bases and J by 10 bases, with 15 bases lying between the germline termini.